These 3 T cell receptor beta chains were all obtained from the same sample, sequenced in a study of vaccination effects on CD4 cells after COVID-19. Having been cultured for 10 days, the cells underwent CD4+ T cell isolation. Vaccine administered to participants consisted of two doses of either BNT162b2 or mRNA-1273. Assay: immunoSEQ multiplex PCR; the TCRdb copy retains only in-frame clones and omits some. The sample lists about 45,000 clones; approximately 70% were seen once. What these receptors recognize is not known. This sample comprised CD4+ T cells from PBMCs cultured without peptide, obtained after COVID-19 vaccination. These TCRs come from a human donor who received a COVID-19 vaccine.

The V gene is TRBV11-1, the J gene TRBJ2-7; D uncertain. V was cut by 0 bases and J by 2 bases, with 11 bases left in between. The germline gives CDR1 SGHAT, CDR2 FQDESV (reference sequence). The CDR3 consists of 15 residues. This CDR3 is CASSLARQTAYEQYF. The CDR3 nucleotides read TGTGCCAGCAGCTTAGCGCGGCAGACCGCCTACGAGCAGTACTTC.

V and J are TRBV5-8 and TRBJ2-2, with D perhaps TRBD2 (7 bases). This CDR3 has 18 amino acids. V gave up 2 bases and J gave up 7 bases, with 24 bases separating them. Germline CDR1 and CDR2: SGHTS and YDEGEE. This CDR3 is CASSFRGARLHLGGELFF. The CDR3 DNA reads TGTGCCAGCAGCTTTCGGGGGGCGCGTCTGCATTTAGGCGGGGAGCTGTTTTTT.

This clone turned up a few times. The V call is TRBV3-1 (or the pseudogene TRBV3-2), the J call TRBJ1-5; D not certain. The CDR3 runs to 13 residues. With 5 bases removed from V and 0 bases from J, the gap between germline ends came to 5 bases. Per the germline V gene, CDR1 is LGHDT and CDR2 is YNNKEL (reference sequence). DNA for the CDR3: TGTGCCAGCAGCGCCGATAGCAATCAGCCCCAGCATTTT. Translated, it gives CASSADSNQPQHF.